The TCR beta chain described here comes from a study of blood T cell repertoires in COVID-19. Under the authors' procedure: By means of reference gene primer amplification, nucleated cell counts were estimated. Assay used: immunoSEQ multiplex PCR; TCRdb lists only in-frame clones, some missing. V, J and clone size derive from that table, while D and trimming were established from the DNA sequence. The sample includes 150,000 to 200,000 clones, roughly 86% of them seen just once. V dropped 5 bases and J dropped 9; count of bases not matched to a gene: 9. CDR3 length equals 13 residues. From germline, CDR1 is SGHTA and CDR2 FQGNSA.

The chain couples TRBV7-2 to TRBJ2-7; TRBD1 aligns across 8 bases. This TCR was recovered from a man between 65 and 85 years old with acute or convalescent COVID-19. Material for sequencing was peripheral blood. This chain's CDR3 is CASSTTPGQGQYF. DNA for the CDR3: TGTGCCAGCAGCACTACTCCTGGACAGGGGCAGTACTTC.